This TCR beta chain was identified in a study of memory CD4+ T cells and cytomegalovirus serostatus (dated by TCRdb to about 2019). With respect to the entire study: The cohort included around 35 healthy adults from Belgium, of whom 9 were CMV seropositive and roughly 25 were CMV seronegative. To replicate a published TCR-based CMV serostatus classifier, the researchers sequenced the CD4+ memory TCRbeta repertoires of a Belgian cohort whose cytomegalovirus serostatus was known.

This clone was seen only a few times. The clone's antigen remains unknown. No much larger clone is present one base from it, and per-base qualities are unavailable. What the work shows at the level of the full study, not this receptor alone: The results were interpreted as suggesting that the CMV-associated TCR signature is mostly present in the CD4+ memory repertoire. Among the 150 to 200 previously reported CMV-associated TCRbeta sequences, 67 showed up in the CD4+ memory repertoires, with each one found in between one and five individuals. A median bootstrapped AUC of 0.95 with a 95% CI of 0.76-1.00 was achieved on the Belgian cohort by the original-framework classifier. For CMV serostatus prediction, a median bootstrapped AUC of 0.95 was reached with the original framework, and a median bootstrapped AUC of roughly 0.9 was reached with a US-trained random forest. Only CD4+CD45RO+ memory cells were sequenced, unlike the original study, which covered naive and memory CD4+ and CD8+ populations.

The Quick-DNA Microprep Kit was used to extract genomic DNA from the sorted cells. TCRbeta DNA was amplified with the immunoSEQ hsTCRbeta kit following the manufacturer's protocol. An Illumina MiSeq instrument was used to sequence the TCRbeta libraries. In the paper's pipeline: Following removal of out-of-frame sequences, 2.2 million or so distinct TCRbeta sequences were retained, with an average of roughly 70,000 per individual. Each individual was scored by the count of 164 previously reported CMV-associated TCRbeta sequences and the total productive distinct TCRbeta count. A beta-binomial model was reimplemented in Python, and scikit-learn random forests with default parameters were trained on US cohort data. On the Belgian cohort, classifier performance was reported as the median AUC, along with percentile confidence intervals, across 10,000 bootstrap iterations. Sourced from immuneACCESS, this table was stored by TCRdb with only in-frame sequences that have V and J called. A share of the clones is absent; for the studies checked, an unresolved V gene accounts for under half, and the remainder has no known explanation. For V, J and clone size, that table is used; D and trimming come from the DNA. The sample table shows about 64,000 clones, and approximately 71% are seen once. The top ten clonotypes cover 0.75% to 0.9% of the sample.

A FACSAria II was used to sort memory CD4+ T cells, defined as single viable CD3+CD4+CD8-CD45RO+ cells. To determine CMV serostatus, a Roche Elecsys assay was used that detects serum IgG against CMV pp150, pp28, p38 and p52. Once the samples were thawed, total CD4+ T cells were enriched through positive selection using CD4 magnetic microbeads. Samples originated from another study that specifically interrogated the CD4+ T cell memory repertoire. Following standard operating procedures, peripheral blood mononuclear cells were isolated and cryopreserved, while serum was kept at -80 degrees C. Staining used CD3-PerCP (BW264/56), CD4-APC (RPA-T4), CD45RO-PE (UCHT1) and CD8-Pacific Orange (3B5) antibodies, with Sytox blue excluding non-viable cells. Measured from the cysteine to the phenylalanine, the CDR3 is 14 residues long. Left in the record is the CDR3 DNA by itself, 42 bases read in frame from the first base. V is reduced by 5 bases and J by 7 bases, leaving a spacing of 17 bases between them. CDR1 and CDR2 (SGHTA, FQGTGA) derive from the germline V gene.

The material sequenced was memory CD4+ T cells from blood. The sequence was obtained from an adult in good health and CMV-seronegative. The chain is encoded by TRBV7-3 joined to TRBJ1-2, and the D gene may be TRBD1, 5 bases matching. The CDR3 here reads CASSPTGVSFGYTF. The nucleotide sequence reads TGTGCCAGCAGCCCCACGGGGGTTTCATTTGGCTACACCTTC.